A single sample is the source of the 10 T cell receptor beta chains below, sequenced in a study of blood T cell repertoires in COVID-19. Generated by immunoSEQ multiplex PCR, the TCRdb table keeps only in-frame clones and is missing some. This table has about 260,000 clones, 87% appearing once. Sequencing input: peripheral blood. These receptors were taken from a woman between 40 and 55 years old who had recovered from COVID-19.

The rearrangement links TRBV20-1 to TRBJ1-2, with TRBD1 identical over 7 bases. This CDR3 has 15 residues. Unmatched junction bases numbered 7, after V lost 3 bases and J lost 0 bases. Germline V lookup: CDR1 DFQATT, CDR2 SNEGSKA (reference sequence). CDR3 amino acids: CSASTAGGPNYGYTF. The CDR3 region has the DNA TGCAGTGCTAGTACCGCAGGGGGGCCTAACTATGGCTACACCTTC.

For the CDR3, the DNA is TGTGCTAGTGGTCCATGGACCCTCGGGGACTACAATGAGCAGTTCTTC. It translates to CASGPWTLGDYNEQFF. The rearrangement joins TRBV12-5 to TRBJ2-1; maybe TRBD2 (5 bases). The CDR3 is 16 amino acids. Germline V gene sequence: CDR1 LGHNT, CDR2 FRNRAP. The V gene lost 5 bases and the J gene lost 3 bases, with 17 bases spanning the gap.

This clone appeared a few times. The chain uses TRBV10-1 and TRBJ1-3; TRBD1 matches at 7 bases. Losses at the gene ends were 0 bases for V and 3 bases for J; bases not matched to a gene: 11. The CDR3 spans 18 residues. Germline lookup yields CDR1 WNHNN and CDR2 SYGVQD (reference sequence). CDR3 in amino acids: CASSESIRYRGIGNTIYF. In DNA, the CDR3 is TGCGCCAGCAGTGAGTCGATTAGGTACAGGGGTATTGGAAACACCATATATTTT.

The V and J genes are TRBV9 and TRBJ1-1; 7 bases are shared with TRBD1. From germline, CDR1 is SGDLS and CDR2 YYNGEE. This CDR3 has 13 residues. With V trimmed by 4 bases and J by 5 bases, 5 bases remained unmatched. DNA of the CDR3: TGTGCCAGCAGCCCTAGGACAGGAACTGAAGCTTTCTTT. Translating gives CASSPRTGTEAFF. Variable domain in full (rest from reference TRBV9 and TRBJ1-1): DSGVTQTPKHLITATGQRVTLRCSPRSGDLSVYWYQQSLDQGLQFLIQYYNGEERAKGNILERFSAQQFPDLHSELNLSSLELGDSALYFCASSPRTGTEAFFGQGTRLTVV.

The chain recombines TRBV2 with TRBJ1-2; possible D gene TRBD1, 5 bases. V dropped 1 base and J dropped 7 bases, with 16 bases sitting between them. Germline V lookup: CDR1 SNHLY, CDR2 FYNNEI. The CDR3 spans 15 residues. The CDR3, as DNA: TGTGCCAGCAGTGAAGGGCTGGGGGGGGTAGTTGGCTACACCTTC. Its translation is CASSEGLGGVVGYTF.

This chain connects TRBV5-6 to TRBJ1-1; no definite D call. V lost 4 bases and J 1 base, leaving 11 bases between the germline ends. The length of the CDR3 is 14 residues. Germline CDR1 is SGHDT and CDR2 is YYEEEE. CDR3 in amino acids: CASSPMGGNTEAFF. The DNA for the CDR3 is TGTGCCAGCAGCCCGATGGGAGGGAACACTGAAGCTTTCTTT.

V usage is TRBV21-1 and J usage is TRBJ1-3; the tabulated D call, TRBD1, remains unverified against the DNA. TRBV21-1 is a pseudogene segment. The CDR3 is 19 amino acids. CDR3 bases: TGTGCCAGCAGCAAAGAGGGTCCTGGGACAGGCCACCCTGGAAACACCATATATTTT. This encodes CASSKEGPGTGHPGNTIYF.

The rearrangement joins TRBV5-1 to TRBJ2-3, with a tentative D call TRBD2 (5 bases). The CDR3 spans 14 residues. Trimming took off 3 bases at V and 0 bases at J, with 8 bases between the two ends. Germline V gene sequence: CDR1 SGHRS, CDR2 YFSETQ. DNA of the CDR3: TGCGCCAGCAGCTCCAGCGGTAGCACAGATACGCAGTATTTT. Its protein product is CASSSSGSTDTQYF.

J is TRBJ1-1 and V is TRBV29-1; D is undetermined. Germline V gene lookup returns CDR1 SQVTM and CDR2 ANQGSEA. The length of the CDR3 is 13 residues. V dropped 6 bases and J dropped 1 base, with 12 bases sitting between them. CDR3 nucleotide sequence: TGCAGCGTGTCCGTAACACCGAACACTGAAGCTTTCTTT. This sequence encodes CSVSVTPNTEAFF.

The chain employs TRBV7-8 and TRBJ2-5; 8 bases are shared with TRBD2. V shed 11 bases and J 5 bases; nucleotides not matched to a gene: 7. Germline V lookup: CDR1 SGHVS, CDR2 FQNEAQ. This CDR3 is built from 12 residues. The CDR3 sequence is CAGGLVGETQYF. DNA for the CDR3: TGTGCCGGGGGACTAGTGGGTGAGACCCAGTACTTC.